This T cell receptor (beta chain) was observed in a study of OX40 agonist ivuxolimab in advanced cancers. Germline CDR1 and CDR2: LGHNT and FRNRAP. V was pared by 2 bases and J by 1 base, with 5 bases of the junction left unmatched. This CDR3 spans 15 amino acids. Profiled with immunoSEQ multiplex PCR; TCRdb holds only in-frame clones, not every one. The top ten clones hold about 0.3% of a sample with 65,000 to 70,000 clones, approximately 93% of them seen once. This receptor was taken from an adult with an advanced solid tumor such as melanoma, head and neck, liver or kidney cancer. The sequencing here drew on CD4+ or CD8+ T cells sorted from blood, taken in a trial of the OX40 agonist ivuxolimab. The chain couples TRBV12-5 to TRBJ2-7; 7 bases are a match to TRBD2. CDR3 loop: CASGLSGISSYEQYF. The CDR3 DNA follows: TGTGCTAGTGGTTTGAGCGGGATATCTTCCTACGAGCAGTACTTC.